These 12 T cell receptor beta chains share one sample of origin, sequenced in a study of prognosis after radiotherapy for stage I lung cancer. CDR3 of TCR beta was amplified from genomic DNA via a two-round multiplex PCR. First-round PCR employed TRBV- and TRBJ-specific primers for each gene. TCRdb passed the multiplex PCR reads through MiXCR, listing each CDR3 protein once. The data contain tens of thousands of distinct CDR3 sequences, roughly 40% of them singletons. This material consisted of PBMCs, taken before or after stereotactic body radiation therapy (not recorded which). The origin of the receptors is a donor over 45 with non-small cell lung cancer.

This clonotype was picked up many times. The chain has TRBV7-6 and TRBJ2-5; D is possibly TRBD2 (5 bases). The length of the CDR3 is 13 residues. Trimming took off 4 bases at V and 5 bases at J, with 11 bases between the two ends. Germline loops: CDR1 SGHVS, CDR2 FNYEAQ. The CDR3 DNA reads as TGTGCCAGCAGCTCTACTGGGGAGGAGACCCAGTACTTC. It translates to CASSSTGEETQYF.

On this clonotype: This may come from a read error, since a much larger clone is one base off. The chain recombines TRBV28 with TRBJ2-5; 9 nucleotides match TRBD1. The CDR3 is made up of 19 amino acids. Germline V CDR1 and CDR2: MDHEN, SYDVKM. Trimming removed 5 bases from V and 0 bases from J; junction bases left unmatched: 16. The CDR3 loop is CASSPRDRVRSRYQETQYF. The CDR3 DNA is TGTGCCAGCAGTCCCCGGGACAGGGTGCGAAGTCGGTACCAAGAGACCCAGTACTTC.

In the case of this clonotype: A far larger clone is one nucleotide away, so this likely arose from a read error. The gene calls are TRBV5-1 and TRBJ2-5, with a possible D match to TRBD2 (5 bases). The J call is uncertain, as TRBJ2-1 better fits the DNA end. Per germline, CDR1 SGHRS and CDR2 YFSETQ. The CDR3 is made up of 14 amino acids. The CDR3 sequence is CASSRVETNNEQFF. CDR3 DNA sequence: TGCGCCAGCAGCCGGGTCGAGACTAACAATGAGCAGTTCTTC.

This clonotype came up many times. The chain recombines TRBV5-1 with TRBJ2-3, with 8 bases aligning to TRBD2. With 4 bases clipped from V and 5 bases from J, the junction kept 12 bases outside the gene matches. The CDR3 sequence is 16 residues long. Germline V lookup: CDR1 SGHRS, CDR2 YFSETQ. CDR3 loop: CASSLRSAGDGDTQYF. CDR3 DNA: TGCGCCAGCAGCCTAAGGTCAGCGGGAGACGGAGATACGCAGTATTTT.

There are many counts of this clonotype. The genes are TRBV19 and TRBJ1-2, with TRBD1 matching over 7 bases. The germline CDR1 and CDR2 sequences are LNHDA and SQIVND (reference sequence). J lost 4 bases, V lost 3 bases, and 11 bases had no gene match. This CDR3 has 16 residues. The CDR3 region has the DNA TGTGCCAGTAGTATCAGACCGGGACAGAGAGCCTATGGCTACACCTTC. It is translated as CASSIRPGQRAYGYTF.

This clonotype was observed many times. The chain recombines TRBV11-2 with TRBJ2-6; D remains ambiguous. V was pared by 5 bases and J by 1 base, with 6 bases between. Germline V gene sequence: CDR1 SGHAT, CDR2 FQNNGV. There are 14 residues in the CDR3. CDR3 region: CASSRFSGANVLTF. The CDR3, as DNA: TGTGCCAGCAGCCGTTTTTCTGGGGCCAACGTCCTGACTTTC. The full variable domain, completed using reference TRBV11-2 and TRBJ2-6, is EAGVAQSPRYKIIEKRQSVAFWCNPISGHATLYWYQQILGQGPKLLIQFQNNGVVDDSQLPKDRFSAERLKGVDSTLKIQPAKLEDSAVYLCASSRFSGANVLTFGAGSRLTVL.

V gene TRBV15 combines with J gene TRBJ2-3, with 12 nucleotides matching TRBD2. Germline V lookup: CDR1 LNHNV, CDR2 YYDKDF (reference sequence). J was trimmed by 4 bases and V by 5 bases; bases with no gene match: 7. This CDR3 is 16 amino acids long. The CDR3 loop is CATSSRLAGVADTQYF. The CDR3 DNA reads TGTGCCACCAGCTCCCGACTAGCGGGAGTAGCAGATACGCAGTATTTT.

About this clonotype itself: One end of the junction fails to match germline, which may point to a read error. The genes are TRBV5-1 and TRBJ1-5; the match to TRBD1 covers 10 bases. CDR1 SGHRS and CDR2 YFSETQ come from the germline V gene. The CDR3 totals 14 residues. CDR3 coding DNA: TGCGCCAGCATCCCGGGACAGGGGAATCAGCCCCATCATTTT. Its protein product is CASIPGQGNQPHHF.

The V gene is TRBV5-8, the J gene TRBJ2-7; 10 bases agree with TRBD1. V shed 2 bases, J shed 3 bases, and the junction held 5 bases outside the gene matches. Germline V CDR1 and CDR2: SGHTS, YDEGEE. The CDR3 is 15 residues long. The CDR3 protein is CASSFPGTGDYEQYF. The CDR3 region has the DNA TGTGCCAGCAGCTTCCCCGGGACAGGGGACTACGAGCAGTACTTC.

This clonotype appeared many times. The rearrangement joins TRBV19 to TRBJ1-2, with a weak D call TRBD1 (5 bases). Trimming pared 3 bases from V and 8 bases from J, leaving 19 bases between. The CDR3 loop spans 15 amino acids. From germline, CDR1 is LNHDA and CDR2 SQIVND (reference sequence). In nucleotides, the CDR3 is TGTGCCAGTAGTATCGGGGGAGGACTGTCGAGAGGCTACACCTTC. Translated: CASSIGGGLSRGYTF.

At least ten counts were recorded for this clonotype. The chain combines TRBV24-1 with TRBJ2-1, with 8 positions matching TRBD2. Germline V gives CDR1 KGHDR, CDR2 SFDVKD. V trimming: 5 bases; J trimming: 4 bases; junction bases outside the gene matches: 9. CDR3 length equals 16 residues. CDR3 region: CATSGWREDAYNEQFF. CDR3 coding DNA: TGTGCCACCAGTGGGTGGCGGGAGGATGCTTACAATGAGCAGTTCTTC.

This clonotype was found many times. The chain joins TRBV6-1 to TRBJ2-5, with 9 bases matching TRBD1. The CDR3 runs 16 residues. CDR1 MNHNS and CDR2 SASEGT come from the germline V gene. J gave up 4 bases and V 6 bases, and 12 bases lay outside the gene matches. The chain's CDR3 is CASRSTGGRAGETQYF. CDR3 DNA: TGTGCCAGCAGATCCACAGGGGGCCGGGCGGGAGAGACCCAGTACTTC.